This T cell receptor beta chain was sequenced in a study of shared clonotypes between healthy human individuals. In the case of this clone: The same CDR3 can be traced to other DNA sequences in this sample.

The data were produced by immunoSEQ multiplex PCR, yet TCRdb's version contains in-frame clones alone and is incomplete. The table lists about 530,000 clones, about 95% of them singletons. Looked up from germline, CDR1 is SGHRS and CDR2 is YFSETQ. The CDR3 runs to 13 residues. V was shortened by 0 bases and J by 7 bases, with 10 bases between the two germline ends. The rearrangement joins TRBV5-1 to TRBJ1-1, with a tentative D call TRBD1 (5 bases). The source of this sequence is a woman in her 30s in good health. The sample comprised naive CD4+ T cells sorted from blood. Subset indicated: CD45RA+ positively selected. The CDR3 sequence: CASSLGQRSEAFF. CDR3 DNA sequence: TGCGCCAGCAGCTTGGGACAGAGAAGTGAAGCTTTCTTT.